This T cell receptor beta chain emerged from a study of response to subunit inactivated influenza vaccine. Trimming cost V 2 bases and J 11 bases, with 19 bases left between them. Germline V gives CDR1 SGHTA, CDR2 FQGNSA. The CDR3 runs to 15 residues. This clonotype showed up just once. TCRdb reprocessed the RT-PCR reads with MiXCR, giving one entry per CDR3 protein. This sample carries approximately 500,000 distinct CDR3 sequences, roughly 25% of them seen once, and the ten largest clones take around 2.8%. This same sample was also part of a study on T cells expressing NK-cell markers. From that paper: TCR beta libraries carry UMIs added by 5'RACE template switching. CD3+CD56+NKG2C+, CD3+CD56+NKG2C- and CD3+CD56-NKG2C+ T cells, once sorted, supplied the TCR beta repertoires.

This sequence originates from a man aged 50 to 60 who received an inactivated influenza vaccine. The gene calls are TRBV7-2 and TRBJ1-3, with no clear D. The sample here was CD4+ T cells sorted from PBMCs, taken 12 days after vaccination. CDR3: CASSLKAGPAVSIYF. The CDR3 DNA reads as TGTGCCAGCAGCTTAAAGGCAGGCCCTGCTGTCTCCATATATTTT. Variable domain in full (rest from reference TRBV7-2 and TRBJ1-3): GAGVSQSPSNKVTEKGKDVELRCDPISGHTALYWYRQSLGQGLEFLIYFQGNSAPDKSGLPSDRFSAERTGGSVSTLTIQRTQQEDSAVYLCASSLKAGPAVSIYFGEGSWLTVV.